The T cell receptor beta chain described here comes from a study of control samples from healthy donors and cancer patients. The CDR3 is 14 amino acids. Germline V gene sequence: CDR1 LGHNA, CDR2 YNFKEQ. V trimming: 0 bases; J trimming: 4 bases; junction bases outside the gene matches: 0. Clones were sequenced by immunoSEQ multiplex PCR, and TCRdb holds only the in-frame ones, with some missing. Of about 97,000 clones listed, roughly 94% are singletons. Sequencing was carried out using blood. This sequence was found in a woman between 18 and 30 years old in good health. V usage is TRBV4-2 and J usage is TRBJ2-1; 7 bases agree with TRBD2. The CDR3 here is CASSQEAGYNEQFF. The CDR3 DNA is TGTGCCAGCAGCCAAGAAGCGGGATACAATGAGCAGTTCTTC.